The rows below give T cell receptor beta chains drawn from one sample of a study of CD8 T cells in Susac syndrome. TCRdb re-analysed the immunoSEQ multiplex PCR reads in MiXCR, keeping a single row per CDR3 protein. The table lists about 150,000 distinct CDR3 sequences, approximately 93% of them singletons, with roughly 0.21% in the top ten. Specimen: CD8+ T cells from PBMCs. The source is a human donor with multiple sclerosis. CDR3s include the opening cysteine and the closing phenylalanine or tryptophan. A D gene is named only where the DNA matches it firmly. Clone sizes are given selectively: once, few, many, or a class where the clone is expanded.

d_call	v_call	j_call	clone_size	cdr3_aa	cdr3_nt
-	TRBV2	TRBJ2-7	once	CASSEEVDISYEQYF	TGTGCCAGCAGTGAAGAGGTGGACATATCCTACGAGCAGTACTTC
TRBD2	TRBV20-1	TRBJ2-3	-	CSARGLAGGGDTQYF	TGCAGTGCTAGAGGTCTAGCGGGGGGAGGGGATACGCAGTATTTT
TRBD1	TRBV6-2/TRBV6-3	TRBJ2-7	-	CASSPRDRGLGEQYF	TGTGCCAGCAGCCCCCGGGACAGGGGATTGGGGGAGCAGTACTTC
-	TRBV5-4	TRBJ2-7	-	CASIHRVILRYEQYF	TGTGCCAGCATACACAGGGTTATCCTACGGTACGAGCAGTACTTC
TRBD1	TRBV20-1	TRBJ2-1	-	CSARPGQGQFF	TGCAGTGCTAGACCGGGACAGGGGCAGTTCTTC
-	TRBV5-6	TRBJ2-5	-	CASSFRGPETQYF	TGTGCCAGCAGCTTCAGGGGTCCGGAGACCCAGTACTTC
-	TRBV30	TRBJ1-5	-	CAWSAGSNQPQHF	TGTGCCTGGAGTGCGGGGAGCAATCAGCCCCAGCATTTT
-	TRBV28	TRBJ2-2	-	CAIPPSPDTGELFF	TGTGCCATCCCACCCAGCCCGGACACCGGGGAGCTGTTTTTT
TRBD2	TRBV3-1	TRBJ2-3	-	CASSHGHSSGGANQDTQYF	TGTGCCAGCAGCCACGGCCATAGTAGCGGGGGGGCAAATCAAGATACGCAGTATTTT
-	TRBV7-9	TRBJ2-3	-	CAEYDGRSPASTDTQYF	TGTGCCGAATACGATGGAAGGTCCCCCGCTAGCACAGATACGCAGTATTTT
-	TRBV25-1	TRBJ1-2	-	CATGTALGYTF	TGTGCCACCGGGACGGCCCTTGGCTACACCTTC
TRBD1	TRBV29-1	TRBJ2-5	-	CSADTDRDVETQYF	TGCAGCGCGGACACGGACAGGGACGTCGAGACCCAGTACTTC
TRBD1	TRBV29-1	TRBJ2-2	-	CSAEDRGSTGELFF	TGCAGCGCTGAAGACAGGGGGTCCACCGGGGAGCTGTTTTTT
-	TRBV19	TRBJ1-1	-	CASSIVGVNTEAFF	TGTGCCAGTAGTATAGTTGGGGTGAACACTGAAGCTTTCTTT
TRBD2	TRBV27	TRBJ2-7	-	CAIAPGGRTYYEQYF	TGTGCCATCGCCCCGGGGGGGCGAACCTACTACGAGCAGTACTTC
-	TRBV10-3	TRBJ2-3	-	CAITAWRGDSTDTQYF	TGTGCCATCACCGCTTGGCGGGGAGATAGCACAGATACGCAGTATTTT
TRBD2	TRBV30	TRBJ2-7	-	CAWSGLARSEQYF	TGTGCCTGGAGCGGACTAGCGAGGTCCGAGCAGTACTTC
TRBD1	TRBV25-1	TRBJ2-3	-	CASSEHRGSYTDTQYF	TGTGCCAGCAGTGAACACAGGGGTTCGTACACAGATACGCAGTATTTT
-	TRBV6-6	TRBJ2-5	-	CASTLGAFEGETQYF	TGTGCCAGCACCCTGGGAGCTTTCGAGGGAGAGACCCAGTACTTC
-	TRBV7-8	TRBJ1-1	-	CASSLDPGSTEAFF	TGTGCCAGCAGCTTAGATCCAGGGTCAACTGAAGCTTTCTTT
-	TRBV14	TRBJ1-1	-	CASSQVARTEAFF	TGTGCCAGCAGCCAAGTAGCACGCACTGAAGCTTTCTTT
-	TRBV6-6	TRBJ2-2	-	CASHSKQTPAGELFF	TGTGCCAGCCACTCAAAGCAGACCCCCGCCGGGGAGCTGTTTTTT
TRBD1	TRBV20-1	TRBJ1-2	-	CSARDRSTGRGYTF	TGCAGTGCTAGAGACCGGTCGACAGGGAGAGGCTACACCTTC
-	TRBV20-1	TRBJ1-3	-	CSAQGPSSGNTIYF	TGCAGTGCGCAGGGACCGAGCTCTGGAAACACCATATATTTT
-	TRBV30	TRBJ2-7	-	CAWSVGQGLVYEQYF	TGTGCCTGGAGTGTAGGTCAGGGGTTGGTATACGAGCAGTACTTC
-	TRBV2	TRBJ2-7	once	CASSEGQATSYEQYF	TGTGCCAGCAGTGAAGGGCAGGCGACTTCCTACGAGCAGTACTTC
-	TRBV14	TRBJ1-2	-	CASSQGYSDGYTF	TGTGCCAGCAGCCAAGGGTATTCTGATGGCTACACCTTC
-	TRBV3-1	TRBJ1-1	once	CASSQDEGRTNTEAFF	TGTGCCAGCAGCCAAGATGAGGGACGGACGAACACTGAAGCTTTCTTT
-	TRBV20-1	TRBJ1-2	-	CSARDHSRTGTYTF	TGCAGTGCTAGAGATCATTCACGGACTGGGACCTACACCTTC
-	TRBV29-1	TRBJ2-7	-	CSVGGLSSYEQYF	TGCAGCGTTGGAGGACTGAGCTCCTACGAGCAGTACTTC
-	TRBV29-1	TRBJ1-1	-	CSVANQGTKAFF	TGCAGCGTCGCAAACCAGGGGACTAAAGCTTTCTTT
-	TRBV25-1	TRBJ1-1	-	CASSVPGFAEAFF	TGTGCCAGCAGTGTCCCAGGGTTTGCTGAAGCTTTCTTT
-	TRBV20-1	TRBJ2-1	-	CSARADNEQFF	TGCAGTGCTAGGGCGGACAATGAGCAGTTCTTC
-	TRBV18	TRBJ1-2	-	CASSPPVAKANYGYTF	TGTGCCAGCTCACCACCGGTGGCAAAAGCTAACTATGGCTACACCTTC
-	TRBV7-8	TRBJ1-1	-	CASSSQGHNTEAFF	TGTGCCAGCAGCAGCCAGGGGCACAATACTGAAGCTTTCTTT
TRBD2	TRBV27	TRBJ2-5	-	CASRRAGQETQYF	TGTGCCAGCAGGCGAGCGGGGCAAGAGACCCAGTACTTC
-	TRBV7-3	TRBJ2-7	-	CASSLGQGTEQYF	TGTGCCAGCAGCTTAGGGCAGGGAACCGAGCAGTACTTC
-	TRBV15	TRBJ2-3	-	CATSRVAGSSTDTQYF	TGTGCCACCAGCAGAGTGGCGGGGTCTAGCACAGATACGCAGTATTTT
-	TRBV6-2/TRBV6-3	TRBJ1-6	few	CASSHSAPGRSNSPLHF	TGTGCCAGCAGTCATTCGGCCCCGGGACGGAGTAATTCACCCCTCCACTTT
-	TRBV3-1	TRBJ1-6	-	CASSQVWEGRVSPLHF	TGTGCCAGCAGCCAAGTCTGGGAGGGCAGGGTGTCACCCCTCCACTTT
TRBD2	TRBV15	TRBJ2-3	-	CATSSPSGGWETQYF	TGTGCCACCAGCAGCCCTAGCGGGGGCTGGGAGACGCAGTATTTT
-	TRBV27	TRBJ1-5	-	CASRGTAGQPQHF	TGTGCCAGCAGAGGAACAGCCGGTCAGCCCCAGCATTTT
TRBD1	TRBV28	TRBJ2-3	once	CASSLEGGADTQYF	TGTGCCAGCAGTTTAGAAGGGGGCGCCGATACGCAGTATTTT
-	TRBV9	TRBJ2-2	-	CASSSPSGTPNTGELFF	TGTGCCAGCAGCTCACCATCCGGGACCCCGAACACCGGGGAGCTGTTTTTT
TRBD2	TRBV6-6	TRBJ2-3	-	CASSQLRTSGTDTQYF	TGTGCCAGCAGCCAACTTAGGACTAGCGGTACAGATACGCAGTATTTT
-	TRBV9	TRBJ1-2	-	CASSGIQGLYGYTF	TGTGCCAGCAGCGGGATTCAGGGGTTGTATGGCTACACCTTC
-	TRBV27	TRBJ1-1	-	CASTETGSRTEAFF	TGTGCCAGCACGGAAACAGGGAGTAGGACTGAAGCTTTCTTT
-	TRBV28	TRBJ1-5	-	CASRIRTVGNQPQHF	TGTGCCAGCAGGATCAGGACAGTAGGCAATCAGCCCCAGCATTTT
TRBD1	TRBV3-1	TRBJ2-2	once	CASSHSTGTGELFF	TGTGCCAGCAGCCACTCGACAGGGACCGGGGAGCTGTTTTTT
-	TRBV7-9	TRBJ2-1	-	CASSLSGAAYNEQFF	TGTGCCAGCAGTCTATCAGGGGCGGCATACAATGAGCAGTTCTTC
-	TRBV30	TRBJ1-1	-	CAWSLGAATEAFF	TGTGCCTGGAGTTTAGGGGCGGCCACTGAAGCTTTCTTT